These T cell receptor beta chains were read from a single sample in a study of T cells after posttransplantation cyclophosphamide. The table came from immunoSEQ multiplex PCR; TCRdb's copy has only in-frame clones and leaves some out. The table has about 21,000 clones, about 98% seen once. The specimen sequenced was naive CD8+ T cells sorted from PBMCs. The receptors were sampled from a man aged 35 to 55 in good health, CMV-negative, and a related stem cell transplant donor. Both conserved end residues are part of each CDR3.

TRBJ2-3 | TRBV5-4 | CASSLVAGADTQYF
TRBJ1-1 | TRBV2 | CASRQAGNTEAFF
TRBJ1-3 | TRBV5-4 | CASSLAGEPSGNTIYF
TRBJ2-1 | TRBV25-1 | CASSPLAGGGPLRNEQFF
. | TRBV7-2 | CASSLEFGSGSYEQYF
TRBJ2-1 | TRBV6-1 | CASSPSGLANNEQFF
TRBJ1-1 | TRBV6-5 | CASRYAAGGRTEAFF
TRBJ2-3 | TRBV4-2 | CASSQQRGTSGRGTQYF
TRBJ2-7 | TRBV5-6 | CASSWGDREWYEQYF
TRBJ1-1 | TRBV6-5 | CASSYGTYTEAFF
TRBJ2-1 | TRBV27 | CASSLILYGGQGLKNEQFF
TRBJ1-2 | TRBV4-3 | CASSQRPGQGSYGYTF
TRBJ2-7 | TRBV7-2 | CASSGTSGKYEQYF
TRBJ2-7 | TRBV7-2 | CASSATGGPHSEQYF
TRBJ2-3 | TRBV19 | CASSGAGAPDTQYF
TRBJ2-7 | TRBV27 | CASSLSHSITPYEQYF
TRBJ1-1 | TRBV27 | CASSSTAYLTMNTEAFF
TRBJ1-4 | TRBV7-9 | CASTRQGNEKLFF
TRBJ1-4 | TRBV28 | CASSYSDRGAATNEKLFF
TRBJ1-2 | TRBV7-8 | CASSSSGGANGYTF
TRBJ1-1 | TRBV6-1 | CASSETGVGGRPEAFF
TRBJ1-5 | TRBV6-6 | CASTSWGGQGQPQHF
TRBJ1-1 | TRBV9 | CASSVGTGNTEAFF
TRBJ2-4 | TRBV11-2 | CASSRRGGNIQYF
TRBJ2-7 | TRBV21-1 | CASSKKGQPPVAPGQGKAYEQYF
TRBJ2-1 | TRBV6-5 | CASSITSGEYNEQFF
TRBJ2-5 | TRBV30 | CAWVSWTSGFRETQYF
TRBJ2-3 | TRBV28 | CASSYIAGVTDTQYF
TRBJ2-1 | TRBV4-2 | CASSPIAAFTYNEQFF
TRBJ1-5 | TRBV4-2 | CASSLEDGRPNQPQHF
TRBJ1-3 | TRBV4-3 | CASSQWDGSSGNTIYF
TRBJ2-1 | TRBV5-6 | CASSLTVTDEQFF
TRBJ1-2 | TRBV27 | CASSFGGGDGYTF
TRBJ2-3 | TRBV28 | CASRWLQASTDTQYF
TRBJ1-1 | TRBV10-1 | CASLGGERTEAFF
TRBJ1-2 | TRBV7-6 | CASSLDSKAYGYTF
TRBJ2-7 | TRBV7-9 | CASSRRQGAYEQYF
TRBJ2-1 | TRBV6-6 | CASSPPGTGGDEQFF
TRBJ1-2 | TRBV5-5 | CASSLDRSSLSLYGYTF